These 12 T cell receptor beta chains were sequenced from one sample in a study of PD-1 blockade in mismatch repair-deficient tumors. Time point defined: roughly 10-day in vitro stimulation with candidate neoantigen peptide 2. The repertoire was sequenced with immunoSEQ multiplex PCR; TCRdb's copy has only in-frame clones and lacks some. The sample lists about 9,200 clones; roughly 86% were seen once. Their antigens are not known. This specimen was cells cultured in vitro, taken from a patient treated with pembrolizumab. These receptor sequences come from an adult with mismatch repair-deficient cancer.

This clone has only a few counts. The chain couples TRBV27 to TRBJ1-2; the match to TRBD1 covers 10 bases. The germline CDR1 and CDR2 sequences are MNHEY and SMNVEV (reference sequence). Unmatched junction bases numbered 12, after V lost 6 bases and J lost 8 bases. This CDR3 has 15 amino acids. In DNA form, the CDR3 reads TGTGCCAGCAGAATATTGACAGGGGGCGTGGGGGGCTACACCTTC. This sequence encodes CASRILTGGVGGYTF.

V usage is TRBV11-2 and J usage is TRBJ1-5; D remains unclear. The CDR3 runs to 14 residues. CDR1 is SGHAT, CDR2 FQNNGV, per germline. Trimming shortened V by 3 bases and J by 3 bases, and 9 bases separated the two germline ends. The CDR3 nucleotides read TGTGCCAGCAGCTTTTCGAATAACAATCAGCCCCAGCATTTT. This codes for CASSFSNNNQPQHF.

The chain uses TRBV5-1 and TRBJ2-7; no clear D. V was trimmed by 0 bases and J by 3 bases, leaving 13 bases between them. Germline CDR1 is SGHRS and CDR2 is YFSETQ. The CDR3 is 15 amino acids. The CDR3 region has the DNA TGCGCCAGCAGCTTGGTAACCAATTCACTCTACGAGCAGTACTTC. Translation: CASSLVTNSLYEQYF.

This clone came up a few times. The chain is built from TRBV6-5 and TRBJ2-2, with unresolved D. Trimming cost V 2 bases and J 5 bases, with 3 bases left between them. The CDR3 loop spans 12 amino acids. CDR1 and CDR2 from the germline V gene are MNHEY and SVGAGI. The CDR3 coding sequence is TGTGCCAGCAGTTACCAAACCGGGGAGCTGTTTTTT. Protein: CASSYQTGELFF.

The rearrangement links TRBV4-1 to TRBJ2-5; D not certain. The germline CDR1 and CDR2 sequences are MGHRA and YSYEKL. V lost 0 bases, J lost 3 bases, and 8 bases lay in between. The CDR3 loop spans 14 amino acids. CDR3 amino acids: CASSQETDEETQYF. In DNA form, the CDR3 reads TGCGCCAGCAGCCAAGAAACCGACGAAGAGACCCAGTACTTC.

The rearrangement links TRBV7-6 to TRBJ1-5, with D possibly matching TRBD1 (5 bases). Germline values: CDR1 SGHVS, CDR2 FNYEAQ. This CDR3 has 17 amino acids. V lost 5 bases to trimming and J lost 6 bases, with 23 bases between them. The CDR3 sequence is CASSPTQGEIVGQPQHF. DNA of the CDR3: TGTGCCAGCAGCCCTACCCAGGGAGAGATCGTCGGTCAGCCCCAGCATTTT.

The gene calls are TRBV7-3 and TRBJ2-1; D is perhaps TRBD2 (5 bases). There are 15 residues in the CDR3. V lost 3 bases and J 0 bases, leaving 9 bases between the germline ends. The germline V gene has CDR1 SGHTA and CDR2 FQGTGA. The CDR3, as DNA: TGTGCCAGCAGCTTGCGGGCTAGCTCCTACAATGAGCAGTTCTTC. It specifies CASSLRASSYNEQFF.

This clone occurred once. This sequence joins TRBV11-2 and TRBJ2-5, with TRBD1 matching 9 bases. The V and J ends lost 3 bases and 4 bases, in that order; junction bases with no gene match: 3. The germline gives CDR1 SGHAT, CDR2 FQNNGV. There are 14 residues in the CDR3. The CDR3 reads CASSLDRGRETQYF. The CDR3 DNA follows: TGTGCCAGCAGCTTGGACAGGGGCCGAGAGACCCAGTACTTC.

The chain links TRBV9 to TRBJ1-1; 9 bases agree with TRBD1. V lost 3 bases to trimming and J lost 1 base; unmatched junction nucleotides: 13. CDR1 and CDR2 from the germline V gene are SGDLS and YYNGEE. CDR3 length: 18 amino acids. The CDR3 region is CASSAGSLWGQGNTEAFF. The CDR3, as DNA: TGTGCCAGCAGCGCGGGCTCATTGTGGGGACAGGGGAACACTGAAGCTTTCTTT.

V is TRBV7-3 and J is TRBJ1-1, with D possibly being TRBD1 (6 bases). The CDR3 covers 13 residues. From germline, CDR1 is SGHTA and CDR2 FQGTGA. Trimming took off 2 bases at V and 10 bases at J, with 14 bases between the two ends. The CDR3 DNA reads TGTGCCAGCAGCTTATCTCCGGGGGCGGGAGCTTTCTTT. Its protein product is CASSLSPGAGAFF.

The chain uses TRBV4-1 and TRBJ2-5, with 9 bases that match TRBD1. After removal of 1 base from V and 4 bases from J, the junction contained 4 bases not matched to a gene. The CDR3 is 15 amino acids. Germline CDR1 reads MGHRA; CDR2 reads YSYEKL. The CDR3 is CASSQGDRGAETQYF. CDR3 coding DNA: TGCGCCAGCAGCCAAGGAGACAGGGGGGCAGAGACCCAGTACTTC.

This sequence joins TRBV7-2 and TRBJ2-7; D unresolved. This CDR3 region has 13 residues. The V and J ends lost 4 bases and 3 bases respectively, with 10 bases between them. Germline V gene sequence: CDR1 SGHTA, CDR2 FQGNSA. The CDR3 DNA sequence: TGTGCCAGCAGCTCCCGACTGAACTACGAGCAGTACTTC. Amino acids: CASSSRLNYEQYF. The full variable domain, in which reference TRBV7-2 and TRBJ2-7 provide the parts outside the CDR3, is GAGVSQSPSNKVTEKGKDVELRCDPISGHTALYWYRQSLGQGLEFLIYFQGNSAPDKSGLPSDRFSAERTGGSVSTLTIQRTQQEDSAVYLCASSSRLNYEQYFGPGTRLTVT.